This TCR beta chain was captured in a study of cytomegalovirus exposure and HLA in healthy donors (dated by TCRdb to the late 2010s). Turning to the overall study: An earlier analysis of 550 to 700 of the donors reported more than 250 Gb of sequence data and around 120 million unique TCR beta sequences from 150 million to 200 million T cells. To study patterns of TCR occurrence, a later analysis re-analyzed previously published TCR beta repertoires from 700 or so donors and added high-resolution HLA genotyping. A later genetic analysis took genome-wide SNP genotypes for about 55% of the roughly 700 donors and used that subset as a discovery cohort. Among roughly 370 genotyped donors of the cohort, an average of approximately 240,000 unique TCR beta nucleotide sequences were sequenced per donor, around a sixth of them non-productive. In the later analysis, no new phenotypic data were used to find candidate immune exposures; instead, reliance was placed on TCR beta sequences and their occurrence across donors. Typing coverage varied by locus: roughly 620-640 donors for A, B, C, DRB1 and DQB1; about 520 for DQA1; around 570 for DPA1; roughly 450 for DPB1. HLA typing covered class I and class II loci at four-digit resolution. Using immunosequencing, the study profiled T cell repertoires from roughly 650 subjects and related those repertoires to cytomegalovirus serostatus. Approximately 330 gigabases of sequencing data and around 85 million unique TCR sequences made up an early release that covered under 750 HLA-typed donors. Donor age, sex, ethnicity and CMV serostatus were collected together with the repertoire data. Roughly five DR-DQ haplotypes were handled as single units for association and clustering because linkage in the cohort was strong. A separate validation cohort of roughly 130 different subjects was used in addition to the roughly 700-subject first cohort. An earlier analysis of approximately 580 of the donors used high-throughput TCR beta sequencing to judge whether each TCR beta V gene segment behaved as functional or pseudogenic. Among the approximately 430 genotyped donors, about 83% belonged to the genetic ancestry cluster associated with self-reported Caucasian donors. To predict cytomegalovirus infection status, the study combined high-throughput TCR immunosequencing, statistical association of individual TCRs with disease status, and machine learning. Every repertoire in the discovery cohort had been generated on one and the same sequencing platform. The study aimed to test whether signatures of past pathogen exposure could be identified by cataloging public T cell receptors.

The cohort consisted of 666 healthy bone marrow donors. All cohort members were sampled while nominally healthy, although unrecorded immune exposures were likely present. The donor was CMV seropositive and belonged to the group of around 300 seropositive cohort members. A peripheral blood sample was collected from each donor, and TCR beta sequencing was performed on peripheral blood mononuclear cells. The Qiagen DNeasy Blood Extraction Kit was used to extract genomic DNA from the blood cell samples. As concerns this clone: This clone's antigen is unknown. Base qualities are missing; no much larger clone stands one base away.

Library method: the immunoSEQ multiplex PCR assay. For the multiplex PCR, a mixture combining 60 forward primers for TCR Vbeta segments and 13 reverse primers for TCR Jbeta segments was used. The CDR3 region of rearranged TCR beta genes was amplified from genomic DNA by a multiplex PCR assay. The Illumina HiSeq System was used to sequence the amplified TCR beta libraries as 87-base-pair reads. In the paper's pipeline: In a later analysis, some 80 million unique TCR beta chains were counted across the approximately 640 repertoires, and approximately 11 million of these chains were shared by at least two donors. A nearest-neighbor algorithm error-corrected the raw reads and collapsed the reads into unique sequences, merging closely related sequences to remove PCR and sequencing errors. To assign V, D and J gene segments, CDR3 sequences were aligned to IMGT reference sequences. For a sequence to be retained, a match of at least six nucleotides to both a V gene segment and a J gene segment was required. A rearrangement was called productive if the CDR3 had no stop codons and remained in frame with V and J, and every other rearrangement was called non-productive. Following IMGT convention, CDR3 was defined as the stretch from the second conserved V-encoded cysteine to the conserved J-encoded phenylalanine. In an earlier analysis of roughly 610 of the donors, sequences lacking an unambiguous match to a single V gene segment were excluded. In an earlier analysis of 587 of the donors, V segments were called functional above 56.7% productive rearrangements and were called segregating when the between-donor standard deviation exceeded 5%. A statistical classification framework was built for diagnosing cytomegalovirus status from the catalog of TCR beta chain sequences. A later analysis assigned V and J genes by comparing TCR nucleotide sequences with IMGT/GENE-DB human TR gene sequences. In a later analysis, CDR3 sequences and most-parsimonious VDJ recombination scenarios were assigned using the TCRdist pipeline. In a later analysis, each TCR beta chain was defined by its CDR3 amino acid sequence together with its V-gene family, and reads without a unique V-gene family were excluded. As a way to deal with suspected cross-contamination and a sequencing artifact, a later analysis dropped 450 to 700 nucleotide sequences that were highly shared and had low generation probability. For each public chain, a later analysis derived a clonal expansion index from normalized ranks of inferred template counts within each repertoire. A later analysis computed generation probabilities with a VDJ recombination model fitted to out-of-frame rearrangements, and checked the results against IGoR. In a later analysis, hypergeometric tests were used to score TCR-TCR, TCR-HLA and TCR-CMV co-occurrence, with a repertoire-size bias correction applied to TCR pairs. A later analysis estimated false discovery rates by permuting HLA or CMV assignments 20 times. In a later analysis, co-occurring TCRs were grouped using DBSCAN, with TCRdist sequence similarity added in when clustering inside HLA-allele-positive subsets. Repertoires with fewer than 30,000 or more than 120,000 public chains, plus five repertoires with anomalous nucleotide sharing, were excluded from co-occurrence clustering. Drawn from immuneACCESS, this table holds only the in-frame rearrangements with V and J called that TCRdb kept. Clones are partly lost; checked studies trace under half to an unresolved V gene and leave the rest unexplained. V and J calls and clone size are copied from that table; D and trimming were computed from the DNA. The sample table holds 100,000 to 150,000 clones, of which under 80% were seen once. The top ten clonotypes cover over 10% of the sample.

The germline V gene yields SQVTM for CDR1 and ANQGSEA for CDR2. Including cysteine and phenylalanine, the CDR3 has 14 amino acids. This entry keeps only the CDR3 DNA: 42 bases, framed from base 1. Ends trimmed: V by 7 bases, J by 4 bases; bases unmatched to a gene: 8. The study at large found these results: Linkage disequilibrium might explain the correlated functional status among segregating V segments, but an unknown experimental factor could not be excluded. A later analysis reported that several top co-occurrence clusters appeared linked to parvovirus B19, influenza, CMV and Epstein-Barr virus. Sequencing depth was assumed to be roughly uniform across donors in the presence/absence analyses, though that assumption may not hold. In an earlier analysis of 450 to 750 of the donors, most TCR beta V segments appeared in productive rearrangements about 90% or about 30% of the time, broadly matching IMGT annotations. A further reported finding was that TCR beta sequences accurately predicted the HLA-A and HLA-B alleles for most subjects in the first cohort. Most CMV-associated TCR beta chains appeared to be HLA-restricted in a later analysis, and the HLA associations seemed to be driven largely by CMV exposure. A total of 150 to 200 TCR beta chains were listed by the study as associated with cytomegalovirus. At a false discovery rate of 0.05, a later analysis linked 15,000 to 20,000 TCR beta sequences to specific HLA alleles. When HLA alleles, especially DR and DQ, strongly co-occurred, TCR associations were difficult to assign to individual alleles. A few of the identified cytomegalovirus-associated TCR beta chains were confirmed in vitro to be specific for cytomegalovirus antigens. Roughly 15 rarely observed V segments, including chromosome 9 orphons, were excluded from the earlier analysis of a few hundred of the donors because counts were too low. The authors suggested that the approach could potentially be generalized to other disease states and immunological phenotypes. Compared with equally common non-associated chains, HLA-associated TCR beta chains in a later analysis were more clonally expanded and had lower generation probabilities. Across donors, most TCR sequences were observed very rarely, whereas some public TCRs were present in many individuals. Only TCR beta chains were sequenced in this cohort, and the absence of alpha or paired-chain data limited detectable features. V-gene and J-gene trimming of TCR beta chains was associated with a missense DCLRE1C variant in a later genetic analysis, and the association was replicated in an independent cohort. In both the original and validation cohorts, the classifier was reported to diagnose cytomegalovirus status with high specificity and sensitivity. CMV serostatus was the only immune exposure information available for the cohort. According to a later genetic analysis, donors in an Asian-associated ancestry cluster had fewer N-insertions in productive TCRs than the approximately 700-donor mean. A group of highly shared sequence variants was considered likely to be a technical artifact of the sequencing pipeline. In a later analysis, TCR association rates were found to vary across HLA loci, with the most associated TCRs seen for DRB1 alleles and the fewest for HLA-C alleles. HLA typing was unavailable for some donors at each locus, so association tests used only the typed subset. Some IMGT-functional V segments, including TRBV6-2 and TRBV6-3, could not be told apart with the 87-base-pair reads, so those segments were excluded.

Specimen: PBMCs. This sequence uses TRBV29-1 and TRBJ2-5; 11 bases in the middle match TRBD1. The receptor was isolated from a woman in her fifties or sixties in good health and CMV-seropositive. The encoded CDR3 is CSGRGQGDAETQYF. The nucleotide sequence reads TGCAGCGGGAGGGGACAGGGGGATGCAGAGACCCAGTACTTC.